Below, 3 T cell receptor beta chains from the same sample are listed, as sequenced in a study of blood T cells in healthy people across ages. Primed by a sample-barcoded 5' primer and a J-beta primer mix, a second PCR proceeded for roughly 6 to 12 cycles. TCRdb independently ran MiXCR on the 5' RACE reads; one entry per CDR3 protein. The data contain 660,000 or so distinct CDR3 sequences, 58% of them singletons. Sequencing used blood. The receptor set was obtained from a man in his fifties or sixties in good health.

The chain is built from TRBV6-6 and TRBJ1-1, with 9 bases that match TRBD1. From germline, CDR1 is MNHNY and CDR2 SVGAGI (reference sequence). This CDR3 contains 16 residues. After removal of 9 bases from V and 3 bases from J, the junction contained 14 bases not matched to a gene. CDR3 DNA: TGTGCCAGTCGCGGGACAGGGACCTTGAGGGACACTGAAGCTTTCTTT. Its protein product is CASRGTGTLRDTEAFF.

The chain uses TRBV2 and TRBJ2-5, with no clear D. CDR1 is SNHLY and CDR2 is FYNNEI in the germline V gene. V shed 4 bases and J shed 5 bases, with 11 bases lying between them. The CDR3 is 13 amino acids. The CDR3 reads CASSVRRVETQYF. The CDR3 DNA is TGTGCCAGCAGTGTAAGACGGGTGGAGACCCAGTACTTC.

The chain couples TRBV7-2 to TRBJ2-3; 10 bases are shared with TRBD2. V lost 2 bases and J lost 2; bases outside the gene matches: 7. The CDR3 length is 17 residues. Germline-derived CDR1 and CDR2 are SGHTA and FQGNSA. The CDR3 nucleotides are TGTGCCAGCAGCTTATCAGGACTAGCGGCAACCACAGATACGCAGTATTTT. Protein sequence: CASSLSGLAATTDTQYF.